The 23 T cell receptor beta chains reported below all come from one sample, sequenced in a study of PD-1 blockade in mismatch repair-deficient tumors. The protocol was immunoSEQ multiplex PCR, while the TCRdb copy is restricted to in-frame clones and leaves out a portion. This table has under 150,000 clones, more than 70% appearing once. This sample comprised peripheral blood, obtained about 17 months after starting pembrolizumab. These receptor sequences come from an adult with mismatch repair-deficient cancer.

The rearrangement joins TRBV10-3 to TRBJ2-1; 10 positions match TRBD2. The CDR3 totals 16 residues. The V gene's germline CDR1 is ENHRY and CDR2 SYGVKD. V was pared by 7 bases and J by 0 bases, with 6 bases of the junction left unmatched. The CDR3 DNA reads TGTGCCATCAAGGACTCTAGCGGGAGCTCCTACAATGAGCAGTTCTTC. Protein sequence: CAIKDSSGSSYNEQFF.

The rearrangement joins TRBV7-9 to TRBJ1-2; no clear D. The CDR3 loop spans 13 amino acids. Trimming shortened V by 5 bases and J by 2 bases, and 9 bases separated the two germline ends. Germline V lookup: CDR1 SEHNR, CDR2 FQNEAQ (reference sequence). The CDR3 DNA sequence: TGTGCCAGCAGCCCGGTACAGAACTATGGCTACACCTTC. This translates into CASSPVQNYGYTF.

The rearrangement joins TRBV11-2 to TRBJ2-1, with D uncertain. Between the trimmed V and J ends, which lost 3 bases and 0 bases, there was a span of 9 bases. This CDR3 comprises 15 residues. Germline V gene sequence: CDR1 SGHAT, CDR2 FQNNGV. In DNA form, the CDR3 reads TGTGCCAGCAGCTTCCCATGGAGCTCCTACAATGAGCAGTTCTTC. It translates to CASSFPWSSYNEQFF.

Many counts were recorded for this clone. The gene calls are TRBV6-1 and TRBJ2-2, with 10 bases fitting TRBD2. CDR1 MNHNS and CDR2 SASEGT come from the germline V gene. This CDR3 contains 14 residues. The ends lost 5 bases at V and 3 bases at J; junction bases unmatched: 0. CDR3 loop: CASSLAGDTGELFF. The CDR3 bases are TGTGCCAGCAGTCTAGCGGGAGACACCGGGGAGCTGTTTTTT.

This chain connects TRBV27 to TRBJ2-7; 7 bases map to TRBD1. The V and J ends lost 2 bases and 5 bases, in that order; junction bases with no gene match: 6. Germline loops: CDR1 MNHEY, CDR2 SMNVEV (reference sequence). CDR3 length equals 14 residues. This CDR3 is CASSLQRQGDEQYF. CDR3 bases: TGTGCCAGCAGTTTACAGCGGCAGGGGGACGAGCAGTACTTC.

This clone is labeled as medium-sized. This chain connects TRBV6-5 to TRBJ1-1, with 9 positions matching TRBD1. Germline V gene sequence: CDR1 MNHEY, CDR2 SVGAGI. The trim removed 0 bases at V and 10 bases at J, leaving 3 bases unmatched. The CDR3 has 13 amino acids. CDR3 sequence (DNA): TGTGCCAGCAGTTACTCCCCGGACAGGGGAGCTTTCTTT. Encoded protein: CASSYSPDRGAFF.

The rearrangement uses TRBV10-2 and TRBJ2-3; either TRBD1 or TRBD2 may fit D (5 bases each). Germline assignment: CDR1 WSHSY and CDR2 SAAADI. The CDR3 extends over 16 amino acids. V lost 4 bases, J lost 2 bases, and 16 bases lay in between. CDR3 residues: CASSGGLDSTTDTQYF. As DNA, the CDR3 is TGCGCCAGCAGTGGGGGGTTGGACTCGACCACAGATACGCAGTATTTT.

V usage is TRBV14 and J usage is TRBJ2-7; 9 nucleotides line up with TRBD1. The germline gives CDR1 SGHDN, CDR2 FVKESK. The V and J ends lost 3 bases and 4 bases, in that order; junction bases with no gene match: 7. There are 15 residues in the CDR3. The CDR3 DNA follows: TGTGCCAGCAGCCACTCGGGACAGGGTACGTACGAGCAGTACTTC. Translation gives CASSHSGQGTYEQYF. Full variable domain (rest looked up from reference TRBV14 and TRBJ2-7): EAGVTQFPSHSVIEKGQTVTLRCDPISGHDNLYWYRRVMGKEIKFLLHFVKESKQDESGMPNNRFLAERTGGTYSTLKVQPAELEDSGVYFCASSHSGQGTYEQYFGPGTRLTVT.

The CDR3: CASSVGDFYEQYF. DNA of the CDR3: TGTGCCAGCAGCGTTGGGGACTTCTACGAGCAGTACTTC. V gene TRBV9 combines with J gene TRBJ2-7; D might be TRBD2 (6 bases). Deletions cut 2 bases from V and 3 bases from J, with 9 bases between. The CDR3 has 13 amino acids. Per germline, CDR1 SGDLS and CDR2 YYNGEE.

The chain links TRBV5-1 to TRBJ2-6; 10 bases align to TRBD1. J was trimmed by 0 bases and V by 3 bases; bases with no gene match: 0. Germline V gene data show CDR1 as SGHRS and CDR2 as YFSETQ. The CDR3 is 16 amino acids. CDR3 in DNA: TGCGCCAGCAGCTGGACAGGGGGCTCTGGGGCCAACGTCCTGACTTTC. The encoded protein is CASSWTGGSGANVLTF.

A single count supports this clone. The V call is TRBV27, the J call TRBJ2-1, with D possibly matching TRBD2 (6 bases). V was trimmed by 2 bases and J by 7 bases, leaving 12 bases between them. CDR1 and CDR2 (germline): MNHEY, SMNVEV (reference sequence). This CDR3 has 14 amino acids. CDR3 sequence (DNA): TGTGCCAGCAGTTTACTGGGAGGTGGGAATGAGCAGTTCTTC. The encoded protein is CASSLLGGGNEQFF.

This rearrangement joins TRBV30 to TRBJ2-6, with a weak D call TRBD1 (6 bases). The V end lost 8 bases, the J end lost 0 bases, and 11 bases lay between the germline ends. CDR1 and CDR2 (germline): GTSNPN, SVGIG (reference sequence). This CDR3 comprises 14 residues. This CDR3 reads CAGEGGSGANVLTF. CDR3 DNA: TGTGCCGGGGAAGGGGGCTCTGGGGCCAACGTCCTGACTTTC.

This clone was detected a few times. The chain is built from TRBV5-1 and TRBJ1-2, with D perhaps matching TRBD1 (5 bases). Trimming pared 4 bases from V and 6 bases from J, leaving 10 bases between. CDR1 and CDR2 (germline): SGHRS, YFSETQ. The CDR3 consists of 12 residues. The CDR3 loop is CASSPDTNGYTF. As DNA, the CDR3 is TGCGCCAGCAGCCCGGACACTAATGGCTACACCTTC.

The V gene is TRBV6-5, the J gene TRBJ2-7, with D possibly TRBD1 on 5 matching bases. The CDR3 covers 12 residues. Trimming pared 5 bases from V and 4 bases from J, leaving 9 bases between. Germline-derived CDR1 and CDR2 are MNHEY and SVGAGI. The CDR3 nucleotides read TGTGCCAGCAGTACAGGAGATTACGAGCAGTACTTC. It specifies CASSTGDYEQYF.

The rearrangement links TRBV5-1 to TRBJ2-7, with D perhaps matching TRBD2 (6 bases). This CDR3 has 11 residues. Germline V gene lookup returns CDR1 SGHRS and CDR2 YFSETQ. The germline V and J ends were trimmed by 6 bases and 5 bases, with 9 bases remaining between them. The CDR3 DNA is TGCGCCAGCACTGGAGGGAACGAGCAGTACTTC. Protein sequence: CASTGGNEQYF.

This clone was counted once. The genes are TRBV7-9 and TRBJ2-1; no definite D call. CDR1 and CDR2 (germline): SEHNR, FQNEAQ (reference sequence). The CDR3 has 14 residues. Trimming took off 1 base at V and 2 bases at J, with 6 bases between the two ends. As DNA, the CDR3 is TGTGCCAGCAGCTTAGTACAACCCTACAATGAGCAGTTCTTC. It codes for CASSLVQPYNEQFF.

The chain carries TRBV5-6 and TRBJ2-7; 10 nucleotides agree with TRBD1. This CDR3 region has 14 residues. After removal of 3 bases from V and 3 bases from J, the junction contained 3 bases not matched to a gene. Germline CDR1 SGHDT, CDR2 YYEEEE. The CDR3 loop is CASSSGQGFYEQYF. The CDR3 nucleotides are TGTGCCAGCAGCTCGGGACAGGGGTTCTACGAGCAGTACTTC.

V is TRBV9 and J is TRBJ2-7, with D possibly matching TRBD2 (5 bases). This CDR3 is 14 amino acids long. The V gene lost 4 bases and the J gene lost 3 bases, with 14 bases spanning the gap. Germline V lookup: CDR1 SGDLS, CDR2 YYNGEE. CDR3 sequence (DNA): TGTGCCAGCAGCCCGGGGAGTCCCCACTACGAGCAGTACTTC. This sequence encodes CASSPGSPHYEQYF.

Notes on this clone: One end of the junction varies from germline; a read error may be responsible. The rearrangement joins TRBV5-1 to TRBJ1-5, with 8 bases aligning to TRBD1. Germline V lookup: CDR1 SGHRS, CDR2 YFSETQ. The length of the CDR3 is 14 residues. This CDR3 is CASSLAGGNQPQHF. The CDR3 region has the DNA TGCGCCAGCAGCTTGGCAGGGGGCAACCAGCCCCAGCATTTT.

The gene calls are TRBV11-2 and TRBJ2-2; 7 nucleotides match TRBD1. Per germline, CDR1 SGHAT and CDR2 FQNNGV. The V and J ends lost 2 bases and 8 bases, in that order; junction bases with no gene match: 2. This CDR3 is built from 13 residues. The chain's CDR3 is CASSLRTGGELFF. The DNA for the CDR3 is TGTGCCAGCAGCTTACGGACAGGAGGGGAGCTGTTTTTT.

J is TRBJ1-1 and V is TRBV4-1, with D possibly matching TRBD1 (5 bases). CDR1 and CDR2 (germline): MGHRA, YSYEKL. The CDR3 has 13 residues. V dropped 5 bases and J dropped 5 bases, with 12 bases sitting between them. CDR3 DNA: TGCGCCAGCAGCATGGGACGTCAAACTGAAGCTTTCTTT. Its translation: CASSMGRQTEAFF.

CDR3 nucleotide sequence: TGCAGTGCAAAAGCTGGCGAGCAGTACTTC. It yields the protein CSAKAGEQYF. The J gene is TRBJ2-7, the V gene TRBV20-1; D ambiguous. This CDR3 spans 10 amino acids. V was cut by 6 bases and J by 6 bases, with 9 bases left in between. In germline, CDR1 is DFQATT, CDR2 SNEGSKA (reference sequence).

Of note for this clone: The sample has other DNA sequences that encode this CDR3 too. This chain links TRBV19 with TRBJ2-7; D might be TRBD2 (6 bases). The ends were cut back, 1 base at V and 3 bases at J, with 7 bases in the middle. Germline CDR1 reads LNHDA; CDR2 reads SQIVND (reference sequence). The CDR3 covers 13 residues. Written as DNA, the CDR3 is TGTGCCAGTAGTATAGCGGGAGACTACGAGCAGTACTTC. Encoded protein: CASSIAGDYEQYF.